This T cell receptor (beta chain) was obtained from a study of control samples from healthy donors and cancer patients. Method: immunoSEQ multiplex PCR; TCRdb's copy keeps in-frame clones and lacks some. The data contain 85,000 to 120,000 clones, around 90% of them seen just once; the ten biggest clones take up 2% to 3%. Input material: blood. This receptor was taken from a woman aged 18-35 years in good health.

CDR3 sequence reads: CATSDPRQGVDGELFF. CDR3 DNA: TGTGCCACCAGTGATCCGCGGCAGGGGGTCGACGGGGAGCTGTTTTTT. The chain uses TRBV24-1 and TRBJ2-2; the match to TRBD1 covers 7 bases. The V gene end was trimmed by 3 bases and the J gene end by 7 bases; junction bases not matched to a gene: 10. CDR3 length equals 16 residues. Germline-derived CDR1 and CDR2 are KGHDR and SFDVKD.